This T cell receptor (beta chain) derives from a study of shared clonotypes between healthy human individuals. Overall study findings and caveats: Only blood samples were collected, and tissue repertoires likely differ.

V shed 6 bases and J shed 1 base, with 14 bases lying between them. Germline V gives CDR1 MNHEY, CDR2 SMNVEV (reference sequence). The CDR3 is 15 amino acids. The deep-level immunoSEQ assay was used. Sequencing used immunoSEQ multiplex PCR; TCRdb keeps in-frame clones, though not all of them. In the table there are some 2 million clones, about 95% of which are singletons. CD45RO negativity and positive selection for CCR7 defined naive CD8 cells, a population that excluded terminally differentiated effector memory CD45RA+ cells. As concerns this clone: The target antigen is unknown.

Material for sequencing was naive CD8+ T cells sorted from blood. This clonotype was obtained from a man aged 18 to 29 in good health. The chain links TRBV27 to TRBJ2-3; a weak D match, TRBD2 (7 bases). CDR3 amino acids: CASSSWEGGTDTQYF. For the CDR3, the DNA is TGTGCCAGCAGCTCCTGGGAGGGGGGCACAGATACGCAGTATTTT.